This TCR beta chain emerged from a study of Ad26.COV2.S vaccination and SARS-CoV-2 variants. About the research overall: Ad26.COV2.S was injected intramuscularly once or twice, 56 days apart.

Using immunoSEQ multiplex PCR, the repertoire was profiled, and TCRdb retains in-frame clones only, with some absent. This table has about 680,000 clones, around 89% appearing once. There are 14 residues in the CDR3. The V and J ends lost 4 bases and 1 base respectively, with 11 bases between them. Germline V gene data show CDR1 as SGHTS and CDR2 as YDEGEE. With regard to this clone: The target antigen is unknown.

Treatment: about 20 received Ad26.COV2.S at low or high dose, single or two shots; about 5 received placebo; per-sample allocation not given. Sampling occurred on day 63 after the first vaccine or placebo injection. The study's findings and limits: Across vaccine and placebo recipients, the breadth of non-spike TCRs was similar. Reported findings describe substantial breadth in spike-specific CD8+ and CD4+ T cell responses following vaccination.

The gene calls are TRBV5-8 and TRBJ2-5; possible D gene TRBD1, 6 bases. The clonotype originates from a person between 18 and 60 years old who received the Ad26.COV2.S COVID-19 vaccine or a placebo. Sequences were derived from peripheral blood, sampled in a trial of Ad26.COV2.S vaccine versus placebo. CDR3: CASSKRTAQETQYF. Here the CDR3 DNA reads TGTGCCAGCAGCAAACGGACAGCCCAAGAGACCCAGTACTTC.